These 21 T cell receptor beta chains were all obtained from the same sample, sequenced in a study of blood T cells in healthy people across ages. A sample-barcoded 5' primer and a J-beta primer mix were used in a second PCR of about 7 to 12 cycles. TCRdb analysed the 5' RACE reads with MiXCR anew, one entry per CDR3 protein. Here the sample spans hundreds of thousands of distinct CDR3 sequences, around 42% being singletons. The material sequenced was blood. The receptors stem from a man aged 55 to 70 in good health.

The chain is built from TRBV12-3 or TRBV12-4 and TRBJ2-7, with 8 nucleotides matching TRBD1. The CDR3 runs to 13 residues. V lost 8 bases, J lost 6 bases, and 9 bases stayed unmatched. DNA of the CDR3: TGTGCCAGCGGCGTTGAGACAGGGGCCGAGCAGTACTTC. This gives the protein CASGVETGAEQYF.

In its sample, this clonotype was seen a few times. This chain's CDR3 is CASSLVSGNEQFF. CDR3 nucleotide sequence: TGCGCCAGCAGCTTGGTTTCCGGCAATGAGCAGTTCTTC. The chain combines TRBV5-1 with TRBJ2-1, with D unresolved. Trimming removed 0 bases from V and 6 bases from J, with 7 bases in between. The CDR3 loop spans 13 amino acids. Germline assignment: CDR1 SGHRS and CDR2 YFSETQ.

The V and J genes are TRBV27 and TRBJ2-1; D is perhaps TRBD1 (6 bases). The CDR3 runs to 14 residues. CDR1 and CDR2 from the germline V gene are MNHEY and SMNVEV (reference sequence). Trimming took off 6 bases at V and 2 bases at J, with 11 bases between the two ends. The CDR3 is CASSQQGPYNEQFF. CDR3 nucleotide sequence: TGTGCCAGCAGCCAACAGGGTCCCTACAATGAGCAGTTCTTC.

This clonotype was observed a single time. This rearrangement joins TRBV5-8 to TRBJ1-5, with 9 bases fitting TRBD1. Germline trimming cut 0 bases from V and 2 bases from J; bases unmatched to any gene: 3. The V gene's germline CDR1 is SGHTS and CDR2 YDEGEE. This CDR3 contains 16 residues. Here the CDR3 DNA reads TGTGCCAGCAGCTTGGTGACAGGGGGTGGCAATCAGCCCCAGCATTTT. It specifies CASSLVTGGGNQPQHF.

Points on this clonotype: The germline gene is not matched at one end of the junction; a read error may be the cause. The CDR3 protein is CAGSPGTGIYNEQFF. CDR3 in DNA: TGCGCCGGCAGCCCCGGGACAGGGATTTACAATGAGCAGTTCTTC. V and J are TRBV5-1 and TRBJ2-1, with 9 bases identical to TRBD1. The CDR3 has 15 amino acids. Germline-derived CDR1 and CDR2 are SGHRS and YFSETQ.

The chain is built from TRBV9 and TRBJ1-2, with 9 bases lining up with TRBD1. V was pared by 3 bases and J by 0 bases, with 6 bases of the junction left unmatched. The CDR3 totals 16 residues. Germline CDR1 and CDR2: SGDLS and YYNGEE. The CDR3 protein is CASSATDRGANYGYTF. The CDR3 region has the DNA TGTGCCAGCAGCGCCACGGACAGGGGAGCTAACTATGGCTACACCTTC.

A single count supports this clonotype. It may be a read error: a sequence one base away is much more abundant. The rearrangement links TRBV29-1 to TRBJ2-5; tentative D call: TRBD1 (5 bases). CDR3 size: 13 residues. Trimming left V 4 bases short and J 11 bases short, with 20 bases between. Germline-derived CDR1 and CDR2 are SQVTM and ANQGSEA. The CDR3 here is CSVARDSSNEQYF. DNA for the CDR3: TGCAGCGTTGCCAGGGATAGTAGCAATGAGCAGTACTTC.

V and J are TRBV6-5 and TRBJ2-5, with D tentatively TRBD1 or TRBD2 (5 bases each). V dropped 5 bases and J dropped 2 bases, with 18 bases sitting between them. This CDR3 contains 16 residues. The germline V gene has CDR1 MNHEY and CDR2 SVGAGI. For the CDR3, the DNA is TGTGCCAGCAGTACCTCGACCTGGGGGTCTCAAGAGACCCAGTACTTC. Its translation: CASSTSTWGSQETQYF.

The CDR3 region is CAISESGQIYEQYF. The CDR3 nucleotides are TGTGCCATCAGTGAGTCAGGGCAGATCTACGAGCAGTACTTC. The gene calls are TRBV10-3 and TRBJ2-7; D unresolved. Looked up from germline, CDR1 is ENHRY and CDR2 is SYGVKD. CDR3 length: 14 amino acids. V lost 0 bases, J lost 3 bases, and 9 bases lay in between.

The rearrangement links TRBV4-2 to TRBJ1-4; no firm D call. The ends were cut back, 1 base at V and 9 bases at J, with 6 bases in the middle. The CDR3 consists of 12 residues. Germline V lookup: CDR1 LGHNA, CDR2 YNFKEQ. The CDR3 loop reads CASSQAGKKLFF. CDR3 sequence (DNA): TGTGCCAGCAGCCAAGCAGGAAAAAAACTGTTTTTT.

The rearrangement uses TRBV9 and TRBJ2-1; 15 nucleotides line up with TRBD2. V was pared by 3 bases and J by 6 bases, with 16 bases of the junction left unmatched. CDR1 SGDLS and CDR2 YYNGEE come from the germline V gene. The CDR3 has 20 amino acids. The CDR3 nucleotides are TGTGCCAGCAGCGGACTACCGGGACTAGCGGGGGGCCTTGCCTCCAATGAGCAGTTCTTC. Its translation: CASSGLPGLAGGLASNEQFF.

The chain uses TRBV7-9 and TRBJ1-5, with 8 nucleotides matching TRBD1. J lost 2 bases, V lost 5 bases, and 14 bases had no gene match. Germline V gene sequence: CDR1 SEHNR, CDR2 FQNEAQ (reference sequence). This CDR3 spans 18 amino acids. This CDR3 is CASSRDVPDRVGNQPQHF. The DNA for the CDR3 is TGTGCCAGCAGCAGGGACGTACCGGACAGGGTGGGCAATCAGCCCCAGCATTTT.

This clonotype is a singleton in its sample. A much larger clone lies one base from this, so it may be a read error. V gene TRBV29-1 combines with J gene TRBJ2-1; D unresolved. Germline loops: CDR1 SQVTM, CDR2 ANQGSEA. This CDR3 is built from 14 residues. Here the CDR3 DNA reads TGCAGCGTTGAAATGGCAGGCTCCTACGATGAGCAGTTCTTC. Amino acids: CSVEMAGSYDEQFF.

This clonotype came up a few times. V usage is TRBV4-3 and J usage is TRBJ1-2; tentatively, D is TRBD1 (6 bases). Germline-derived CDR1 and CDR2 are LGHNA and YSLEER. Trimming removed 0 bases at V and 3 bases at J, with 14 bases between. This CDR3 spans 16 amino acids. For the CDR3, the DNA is TGCGCCAGCAGCCAAGATTGGGCAGGGGTTTACTATGGCTACACCTTC. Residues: CASSQDWAGVYYGYTF.

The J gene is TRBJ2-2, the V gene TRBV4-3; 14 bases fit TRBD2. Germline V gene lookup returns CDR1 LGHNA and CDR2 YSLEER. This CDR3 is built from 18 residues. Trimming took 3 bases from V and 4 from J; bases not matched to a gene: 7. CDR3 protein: CASSQKTSGGAGTGELFF. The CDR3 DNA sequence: TGCGCCAGCAGCCAGAAGACTAGCGGGGGGGCCGGCACCGGGGAGCTGTTTTTT.

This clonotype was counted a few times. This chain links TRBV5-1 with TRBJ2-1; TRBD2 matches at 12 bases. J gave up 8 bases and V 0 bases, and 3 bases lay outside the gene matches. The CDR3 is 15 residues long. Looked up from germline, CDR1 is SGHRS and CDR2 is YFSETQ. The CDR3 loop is CASSLELAGGDEQFF. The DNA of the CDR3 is TGCGCCAGCAGCTTGGAACTAGCGGGGGGTGATGAGCAGTTCTTC.

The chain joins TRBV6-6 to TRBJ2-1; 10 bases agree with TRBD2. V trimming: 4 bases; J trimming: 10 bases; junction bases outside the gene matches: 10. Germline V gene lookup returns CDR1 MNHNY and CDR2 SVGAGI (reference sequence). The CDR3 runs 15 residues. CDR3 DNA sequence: TGTGCCAGCAGTTCAAGCGGGGGGGCCCGGTTGGAGCAGTTCTTC. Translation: CASSSSGGARLEQFF.

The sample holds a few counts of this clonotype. CDR3 nucleotide sequence: TGTGCCACCCCGGATACGCAGTATTTT. It translates to CATPDTQYF. The chain carries TRBV24-1 and TRBJ2-3; no clear D gene. Per germline, CDR1 KGHDR and CDR2 SFDVKD. The V end was cut by 9 bases, the J end by 6 bases, with 3 bases between. The CDR3 length is 9 residues.

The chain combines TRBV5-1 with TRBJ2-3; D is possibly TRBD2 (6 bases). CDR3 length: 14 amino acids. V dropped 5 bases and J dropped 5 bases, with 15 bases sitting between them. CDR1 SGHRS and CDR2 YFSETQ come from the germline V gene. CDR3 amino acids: CASSPREGGDTQYF. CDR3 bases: TGCGCCAGCAGTCCCCGTGAGGGAGGAGATACGCAGTATTTT.

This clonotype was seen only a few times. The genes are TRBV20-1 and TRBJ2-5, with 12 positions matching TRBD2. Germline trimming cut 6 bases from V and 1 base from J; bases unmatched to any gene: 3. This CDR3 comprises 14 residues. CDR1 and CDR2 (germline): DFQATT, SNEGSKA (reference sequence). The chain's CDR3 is CSAGLAGTQETQYF. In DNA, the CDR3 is TGCAGTGCAGGACTAGCGGGGACCCAAGAGACCCAGTACTTC.

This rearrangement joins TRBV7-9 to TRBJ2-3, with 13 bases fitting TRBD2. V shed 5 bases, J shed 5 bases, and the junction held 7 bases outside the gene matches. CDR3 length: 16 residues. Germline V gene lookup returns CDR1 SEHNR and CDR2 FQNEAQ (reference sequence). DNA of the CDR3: TGTGCCAGCAGCGGAAGACTAGCGGGGGGTGAAGATACGCAGTATTTT. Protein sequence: CASSGRLAGGEDTQYF.